This TCR beta chain appears in the sequencing data of a study of Ad26.COV2.S vaccination and SARS-CoV-2 variants. Study background: It was the COV1001 Ad26.COV2.S trial arm that included the donor. Study-wide results and limits: Total T cell responses, in the TCR breadth and depth analyses, may have been underestimated.

In its sample, this clone was seen once. Antigen specificity is unknown. Profiled with immunoSEQ multiplex PCR; TCRdb holds only in-frame clones, not every one. The repertoire includes hundreds of thousands of clones, 80% to 90% of them detected once, and approximately 1.5% sits in the top ten. Sample treatment: around 19 received Ad26.COV2.S at low or high dose, single or two shots; several received placebo; per-sample allocation not given. Material that was analyzed had been drawn on day 63 after the first vaccine or placebo injection. At a Boston site, the person donating was an adult of 18-55 years. Built on an Ad26 vector, the vaccine expressed Wuhan-strain SARS-CoV-2 spike. Sequenced material: peripheral blood, taken in a trial of Ad26.COV2.S vaccine versus placebo. The sequence derives from a person between 18 and 60 years old who received the Ad26.COV2.S COVID-19 vaccine or a placebo.

In DNA, the CDR3 is TGTGCCAGCAGTGAAGCGCTTCGGGGGGGAACTGAAGCTTTCTTT. Translated: CASSEALRGGTEAFF. The V gene is TRBV2, the J gene TRBJ1-1; perhaps TRBD1 as D (5 bases). The CDR3 length is 15 residues. V lost 0 bases to trimming and J lost 5 bases, with 13 bases between them. CDR1 and CDR2 from the germline V gene are SNHLY and FYNNEI.